This T cell receptor beta chain came from a study of T cell repertoires in ileal Crohn's disease. In the study overall: About half received postoperative treatment, about a dozen with thiopurines and 15 to 20 anti-TNF. Overall study findings and caveats: High-frequency clones were more common in sorted CD8 than CD4 cells.

Sequencing was performed with immunoSEQ multiplex PCR; in TCRdb, only in-frame clones are kept and a portion is missing. The sample lists 8,000 to 8,500 clones, 60% to 80% occurring once. Concerning this clone: Its matching antigen is unknown.

The TCR was taken from an adult with Crohn's disease. Sequencing was carried out using ileal tissue.

CDR3 nucleotide sequence: TGTGCCAGCTCGCGGGACAGGGGGCGAGAAAAACTGTTTTTT. This encodes CASSRDRGREKLFF. The V and J genes are TRBV18 and TRBJ1-4; 12 nucleotides match TRBD1. CDR3 length equals 14 residues. Trimming took 6 bases from V and 8 from J; bases not matched to a gene: 4. CDR1 is KGHSH, CDR2 LQKENI, per germline.